The 2 T cell receptor beta chains listed next were all sequenced from one sample in a study of cytomegalovirus exposure and HLA in healthy donors. Only in-frame clones appear in the TCRdb table, and some are missing; sequencing was by immunoSEQ multiplex PCR. The sample carries more than 200,000 clones, about 88% recorded once. What was sequenced was PBMCs. The source is a man between 18 and 35 years old in good health and CMV-seropositive.

The chain combines TRBV30 with TRBJ1-2; D not resolved. V gave up 0 bases and J gave up 8 bases, with 16 bases separating them. The CDR3 runs 14 residues. Germline values: CDR1 GTSNPN, CDR2 SVGIG (reference sequence). CDR3 protein: CAWSVYEKSRGYTF. CDR3 bases: TGTGCCTGGAGTGTATACGAAAAATCAAGAGGCTACACCTTC.

The chain recombines TRBV28 with TRBJ2-1, with 10 bases that match TRBD1. Per germline, CDR1 MDHEN and CDR2 SYDVKM. J lost 2 bases, V lost 6 bases, and 7 bases had no gene match. The CDR3 is made up of 16 amino acids. The CDR3 nucleotides read TGTGCCAGCAGCAGAAGCGGACAGGGGGCCTACAATGAGCAGTTCTTC. Amino acids: CASSRSGQGAYNEQFF.